Listed below are T cell receptor beta chains from one sample, sequenced in a study of T cell responses to AZD1222 COVID-19 vaccine. Profiled with immunoSEQ multiplex PCR; TCRdb holds only in-frame clones, not every one. The sample holds 150,000 or so clones; 91% are singletons and the top ten take 3.8%. The sequences come from peripheral blood, collected 28 days after the second AZD1222 dose. The receptors shown here come from an adult who received the AZD1222 COVID-19 vaccine. Both conserved end residues are part of each CDR3. The order of the fields is CDR3 length, J gene, V gene, CDR3 protein.

13 | TRBJ1-1 | TRBV4-1 | CASSQGARTEAFF
13 | TRBJ1-2 | TRBV7-9 | CASSLEGAGGYTF
14 | TRBJ1-4 | TRBV5-1 | CASSLTGANEKLFF
15 | TRBJ2-7 | TRBV3-1/TRBV3-2 | CASSPVAGGPTEQYF
16 | TRBJ2-2 | TRBV7-2 | CASSLVRTGGGGELFF
15 | TRBJ1-2 | TRBV14 | CASSHTQSANYGYTF
12 | TRBJ1-5 | TRBV30 | CAWGSGGGPQHF
15 | TRBJ2-7 | TRBV21-1 | CASSATRTGSYEQYF
14 | TRBJ2-5 | TRBV9 | CASSVRTGWETQYF
10 | TRBJ1-4 | TRBV20-1 | CSATGIGLFF
13 | TRBJ2-2 | TRBV7-2 | CASSLVVVGELFF
17 | TRBJ2-3 | TRBV5-5 | CASSLVASGGAAEAQYF
13 | TRBJ1-2 | TRBV29-1 | CSVATGGGYGYTF
14 | TRBJ2-3 | TRBV6-5 | CAGKRGASTDTQYF
15 | TRBJ2-7 | TRBV5-1 | CASSSEIAVINEQYF
15 | TRBJ2-7 | TRBV5-1 | CASSRDRPRPYEQYF
18 | TRBJ2-1 | TRBV6-2/TRBV6-3 | CASSYNGRGLAGGYEQFF
17 | TRBJ2-3 | TRBV9 | CASSVSGTTSSTDTQYF
15 | TRBJ2-3 | TRBV2 | CASDKLAASTDTQYF
15 | TRBJ2-7 | TRBV5-1 | CASSLDQLAAYEQYF
15 | TRBJ2-7 | TRBV7-8 | CASRAAASGMVEQYF
12 | TRBJ2-3 | TRBV5-4 | CASSPGGETQYF
17 | TRBJ1-2 | TRBV5-6 | CASSLGQLTGGNYGYTF
15 | TRBJ2-5 | TRBV11-2 | CASSPVGPDQETQYF
11 | TRBJ1-1 | TRBV24-1 | CATTSDTEAFF
12 | TRBJ2-1 | TRBV10-3 | CAIRRAEGEQFF
14 | TRBJ2-6 | TRBV19 | CASIMRTLANVLTF
12 | TRBJ1-2 | TRBV21-1 | CASLGQNYGYTF
12 | TRBJ2-5 | TRBV11-3 | CASSSSLGTQYF
13 | TRBJ1-4 | TRBV18 | CASSPRVVKKLFF
15 | TRBJ2-7 | TRBV5-1 | CASSSSRTGAYEQYF
13 | TRBJ2-7 | TRBV4-1 | CASSQPRGYEQYF
17 | TRBJ2-5 | TRBV7-6 | CASSLARLAGVGETQYF
15 | TRBJ2-1 | TRBV3-1/TRBV3-2 | CASSPTLAGYNEQFF
13 | TRBJ1-2 | TRBV6-5 | CASSYSPSAGGTF
22 | TRBJ2-3 | TRBV3-1/TRBV3-2 | CASSQDAQGLGRDREVADTQYF
15 | TRBJ2-1 | TRBV24-1 | CATSDLRQGQWEQFF
14 | TRBJ2-2 | TRBV6-1 | CASSEGGGARELFF
17 | TRBJ1-2 | TRBV7-8 | CASSVLSGPGRSYGYTF
13 | TRBJ2-1 | TRBV11-3 | CASSPGGDNEQFF
14 | TRBJ1-3 | TRBV5-1 | CASSQGTAGNTIYF
14 | TRBJ1-2 | TRBV27 | CASSQGLASYGYTF
17 | TRBJ2-7 | TRBV7-2 | CASSPQTGTSVFYEQYF